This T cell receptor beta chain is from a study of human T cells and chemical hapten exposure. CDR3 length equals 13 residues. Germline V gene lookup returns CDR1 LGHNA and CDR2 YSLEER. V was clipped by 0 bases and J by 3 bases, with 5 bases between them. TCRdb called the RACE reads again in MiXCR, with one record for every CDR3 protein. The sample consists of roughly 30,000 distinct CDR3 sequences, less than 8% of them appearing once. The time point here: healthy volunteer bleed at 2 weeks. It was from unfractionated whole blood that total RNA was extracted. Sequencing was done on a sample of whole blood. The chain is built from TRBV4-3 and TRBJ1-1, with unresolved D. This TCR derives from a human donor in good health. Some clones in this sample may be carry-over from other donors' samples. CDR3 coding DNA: TGCGCCAGCAGCCAAGATGGGGACACTGAAGCTTTCTTT. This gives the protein CASSQDGDTEAFF.